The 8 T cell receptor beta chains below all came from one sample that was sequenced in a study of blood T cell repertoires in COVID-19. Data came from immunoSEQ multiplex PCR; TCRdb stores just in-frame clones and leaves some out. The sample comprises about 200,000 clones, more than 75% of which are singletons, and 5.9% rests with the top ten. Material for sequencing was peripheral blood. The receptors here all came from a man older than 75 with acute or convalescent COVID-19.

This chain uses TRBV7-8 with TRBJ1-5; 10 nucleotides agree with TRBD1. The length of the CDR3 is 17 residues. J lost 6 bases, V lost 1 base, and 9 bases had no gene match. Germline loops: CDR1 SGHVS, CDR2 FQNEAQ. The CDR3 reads CASSLGGRTGGIQPQHF. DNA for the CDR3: TGTGCCAGCAGCTTAGGGGGCCGGACAGGGGGAATTCAGCCCCAGCATTTT. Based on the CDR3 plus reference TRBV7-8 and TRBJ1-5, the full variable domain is GAGVSQSPRYKVAKRGQDVALRCDPISGHVSLFWYQQALGQGPEFLTYFQNEAQLDKSGLPSDRFFAERPEGSVSTLKIQRTQQEDSAVYLCASSLGGRTGGIQPQHFGDGTRLSIL.

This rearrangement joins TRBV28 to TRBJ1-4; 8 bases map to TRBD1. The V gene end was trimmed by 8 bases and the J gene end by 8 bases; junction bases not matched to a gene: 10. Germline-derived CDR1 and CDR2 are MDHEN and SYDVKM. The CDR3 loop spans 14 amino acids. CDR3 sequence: CASWTRTGNEKLFF. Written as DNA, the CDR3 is TGTGCCAGCTGGACCCGGACAGGGAACGAAAAACTGTTTTTT.

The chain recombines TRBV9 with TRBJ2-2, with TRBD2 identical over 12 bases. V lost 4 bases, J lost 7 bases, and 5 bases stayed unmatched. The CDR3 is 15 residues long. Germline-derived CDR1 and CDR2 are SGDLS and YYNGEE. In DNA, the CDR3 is TGTGCCAGCAGCTTTCTAGCGGGAGGGGGCGGGGAGCTGTTTTTT. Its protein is CASSFLAGGGGELFF.

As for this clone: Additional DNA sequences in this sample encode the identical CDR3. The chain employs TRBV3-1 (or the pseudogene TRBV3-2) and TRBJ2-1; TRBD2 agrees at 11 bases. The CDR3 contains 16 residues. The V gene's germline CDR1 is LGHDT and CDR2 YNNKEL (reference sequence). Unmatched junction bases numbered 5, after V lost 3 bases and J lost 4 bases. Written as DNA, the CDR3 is TGTGCCAGCAGCCAGGCCGGGACTAGCGGTTACAATGAGCAGTTCTTC. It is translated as CASSQAGTSGYNEQFF.

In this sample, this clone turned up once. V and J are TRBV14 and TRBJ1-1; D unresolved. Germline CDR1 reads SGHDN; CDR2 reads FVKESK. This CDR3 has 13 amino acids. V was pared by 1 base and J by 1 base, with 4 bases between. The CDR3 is CASSQGRNTEAFF. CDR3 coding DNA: TGTGCCAGCAGCCAAGGCAGGAACACTGAAGCTTTCTTT.

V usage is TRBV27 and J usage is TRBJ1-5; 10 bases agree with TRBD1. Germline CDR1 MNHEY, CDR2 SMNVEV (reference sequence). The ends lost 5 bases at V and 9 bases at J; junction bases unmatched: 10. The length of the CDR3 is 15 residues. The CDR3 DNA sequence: TGTGCCAGCAGTGGGACAGGGGATGTGAGATGGCCCCAGCATTTT. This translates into CASSGTGDVRWPQHF.

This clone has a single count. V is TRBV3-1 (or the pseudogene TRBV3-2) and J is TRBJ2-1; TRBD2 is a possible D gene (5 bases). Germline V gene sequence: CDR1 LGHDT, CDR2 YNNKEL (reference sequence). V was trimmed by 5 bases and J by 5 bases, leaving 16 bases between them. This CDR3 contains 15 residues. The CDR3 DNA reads TGTGCCAGCAGCTGGACTCCAGCAGGTAACAATGAGCAGTTCTTC. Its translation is CASSWTPAGNNEQFF.

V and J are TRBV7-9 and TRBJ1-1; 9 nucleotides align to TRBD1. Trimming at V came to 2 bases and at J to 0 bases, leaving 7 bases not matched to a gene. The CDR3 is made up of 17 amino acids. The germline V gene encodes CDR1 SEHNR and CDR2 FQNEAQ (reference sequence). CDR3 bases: TGTGCCAGCAGCTTATCAGGACAGGGGCGGTTGAACACTGAAGCTTTCTTT. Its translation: CASSLSGQGRLNTEAFF. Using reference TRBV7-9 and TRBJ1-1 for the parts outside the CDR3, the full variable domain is DTGVSQNPRHKITKRGQNVTFRCDPISEHNRLYWYRQTLGQGPEFLTYFQNEAQLEKSRLLSDRFSAERPKGSFSTLEIQRTEQGDSAMYLCASSLSGQGRLNTEAFFGQGTRLTVV.